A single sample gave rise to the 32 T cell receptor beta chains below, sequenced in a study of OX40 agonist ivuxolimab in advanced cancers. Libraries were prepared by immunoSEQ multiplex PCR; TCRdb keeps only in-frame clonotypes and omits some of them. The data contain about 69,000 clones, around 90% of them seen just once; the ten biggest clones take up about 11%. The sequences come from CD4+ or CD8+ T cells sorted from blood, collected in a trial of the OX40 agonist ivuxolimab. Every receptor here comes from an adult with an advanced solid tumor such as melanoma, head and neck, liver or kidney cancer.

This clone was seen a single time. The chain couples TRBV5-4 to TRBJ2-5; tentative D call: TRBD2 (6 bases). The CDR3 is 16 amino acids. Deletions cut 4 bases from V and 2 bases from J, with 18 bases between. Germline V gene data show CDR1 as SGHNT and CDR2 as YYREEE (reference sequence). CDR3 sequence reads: CASSPRQRALQETQYF. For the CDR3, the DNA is TGTGCCAGCAGCCCTCGCCAGCGGGCCTTACAAGAGACCCAGTACTTC.

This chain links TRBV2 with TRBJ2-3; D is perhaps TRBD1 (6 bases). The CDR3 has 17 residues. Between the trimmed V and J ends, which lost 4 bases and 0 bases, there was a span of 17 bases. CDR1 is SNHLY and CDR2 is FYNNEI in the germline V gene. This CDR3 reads CASSAQGPLTSTDTQYF. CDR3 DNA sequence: TGTGCCAGCAGTGCCCAGGGGCCCCTTACGAGCACAGATACGCAGTATTTT. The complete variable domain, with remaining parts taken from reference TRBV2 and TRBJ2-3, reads EPEVTQTPSHQVTQMGQEVILRCVPISNHLYFYWYRQILGQKVEFLVSFYNNEISEKSEIFDDQFSVERPDGSNFTLKIRSTKLEDSAMYFCASSAQGPLTSTDTQYFGPGTRLTVL.

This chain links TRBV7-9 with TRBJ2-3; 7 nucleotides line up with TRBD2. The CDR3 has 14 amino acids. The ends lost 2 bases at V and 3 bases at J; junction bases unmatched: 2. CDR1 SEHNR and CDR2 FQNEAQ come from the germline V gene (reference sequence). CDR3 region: CASSLMGGTDTQYF. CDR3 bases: TGTGCCAGCAGCTTAATGGGGGGGACAGATACGCAGTATTTT.

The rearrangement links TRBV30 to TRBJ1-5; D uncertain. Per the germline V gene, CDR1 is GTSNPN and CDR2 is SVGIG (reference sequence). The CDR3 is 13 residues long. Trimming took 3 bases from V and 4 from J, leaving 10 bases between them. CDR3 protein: CAWSRPRNQPQHF. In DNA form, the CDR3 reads TGTGCCTGGAGCCGACCGCGGAATCAGCCCCAGCATTTT. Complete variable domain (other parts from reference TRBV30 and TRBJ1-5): SQTIHQWPATLVQPVGSPLSLECTVEGTSNPNLYWYRQAAGRGLQLLFYSVGIGQISSEVPQNLSASRPQDRQFILSSKKLLLSDSGFYLCAWSRPRNQPQHFGDGTRLSIL.

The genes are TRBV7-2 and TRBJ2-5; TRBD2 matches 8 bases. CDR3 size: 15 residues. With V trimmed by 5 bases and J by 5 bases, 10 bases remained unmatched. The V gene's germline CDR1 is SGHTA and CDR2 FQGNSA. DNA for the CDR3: TGTGCCAGCAGCGGGCGGGGACTAGTAGTGGAGACCCAGTACTTC. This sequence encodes CASSGRGLVVETQYF.

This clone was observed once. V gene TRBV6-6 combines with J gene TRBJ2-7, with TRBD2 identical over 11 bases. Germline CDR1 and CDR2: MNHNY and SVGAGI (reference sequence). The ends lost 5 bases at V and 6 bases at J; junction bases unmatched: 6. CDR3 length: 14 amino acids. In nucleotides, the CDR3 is TGTGCCAGCAGTCCACTAGCGGGAGCGAGCGAGCAGTACTTC. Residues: CASSPLAGASEQYF.

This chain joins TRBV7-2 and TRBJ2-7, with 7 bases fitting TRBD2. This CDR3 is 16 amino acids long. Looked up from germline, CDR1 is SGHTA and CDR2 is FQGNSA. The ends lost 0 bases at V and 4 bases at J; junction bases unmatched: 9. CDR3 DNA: TGTGCCAGCAGCTTAGCAAGGGGTAGCGGGCAATACGAGCAGTACTTC. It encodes CASSLARGSGQYEQYF.

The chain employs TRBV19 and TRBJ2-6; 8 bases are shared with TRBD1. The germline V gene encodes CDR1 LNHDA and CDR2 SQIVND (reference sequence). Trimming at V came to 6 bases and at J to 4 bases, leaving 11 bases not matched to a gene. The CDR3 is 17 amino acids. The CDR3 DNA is TGTGCCAGTAGCGGGACAGGTGTGCTGCTCGGGGCCAACGTCCTGACTTTC. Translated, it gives CASSGTGVLLGANVLTF.

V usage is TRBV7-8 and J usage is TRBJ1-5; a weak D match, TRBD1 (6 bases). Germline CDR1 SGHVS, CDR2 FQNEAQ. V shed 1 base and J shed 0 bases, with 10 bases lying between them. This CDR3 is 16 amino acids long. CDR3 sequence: CASSLGTERSNQPQHF. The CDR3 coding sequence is TGTGCCAGCAGCTTAGGGACAGAACGTAGCAATCAGCCCCAGCATTTT.

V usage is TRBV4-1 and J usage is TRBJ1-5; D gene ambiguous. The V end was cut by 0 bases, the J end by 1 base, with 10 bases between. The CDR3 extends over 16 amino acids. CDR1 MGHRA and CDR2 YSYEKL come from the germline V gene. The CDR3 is CASSQDPRRSNQPQHF. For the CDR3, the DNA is TGCGCCAGCAGCCAAGATCCTCGGAGAAGCAATCAGCCCCAGCATTTT.

CDR3 loop: CASSLASNQPQHF. CDR3 DNA: TGTGCCAGCAGTTTGGCAAGCAATCAGCCCCAGCATTTT. The genes are TRBV6-5 and TRBJ1-5; no reliable D call. CDR3 size: 13 residues. The germline V gene has CDR1 MNHEY and CDR2 SVGAGI. The V end was cut by 4 bases, the J end by 1 base, with 5 bases between.

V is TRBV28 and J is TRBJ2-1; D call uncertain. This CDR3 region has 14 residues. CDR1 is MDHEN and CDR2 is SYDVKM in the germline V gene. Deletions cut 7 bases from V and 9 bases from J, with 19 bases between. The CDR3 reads CASISSGTVREQFF. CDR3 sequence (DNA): TGTGCCAGCATATCATCGGGTACGGTACGTGAGCAGTTCTTC.

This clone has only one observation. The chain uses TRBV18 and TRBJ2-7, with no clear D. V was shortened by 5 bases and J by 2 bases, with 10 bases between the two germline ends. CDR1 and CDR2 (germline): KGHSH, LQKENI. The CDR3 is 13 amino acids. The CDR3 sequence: CASSITETYEQYF. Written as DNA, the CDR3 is TGTGCCAGCTCAATCACAGAAACCTACGAGCAGTACTTC.

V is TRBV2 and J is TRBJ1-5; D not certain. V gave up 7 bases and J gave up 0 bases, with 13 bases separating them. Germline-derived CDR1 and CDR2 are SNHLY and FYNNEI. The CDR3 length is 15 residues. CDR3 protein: CASKIQWNSNQPQHF. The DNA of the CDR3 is TGTGCCAGCAAGATACAGTGGAATAGCAATCAGCCCCAGCATTTT.

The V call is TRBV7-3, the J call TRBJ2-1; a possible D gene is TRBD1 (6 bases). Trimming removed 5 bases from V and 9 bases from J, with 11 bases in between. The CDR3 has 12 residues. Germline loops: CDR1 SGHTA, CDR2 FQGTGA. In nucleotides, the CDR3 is TGTGCCAGCAGCCCTCAGGGGAGTGAGCAGTTCTTC. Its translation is CASSPQGSEQFF.

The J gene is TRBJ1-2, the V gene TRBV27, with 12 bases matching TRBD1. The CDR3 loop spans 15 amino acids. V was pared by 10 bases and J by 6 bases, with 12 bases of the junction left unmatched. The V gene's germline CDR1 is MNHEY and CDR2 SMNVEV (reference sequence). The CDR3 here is CATKGQGATRNGYTF. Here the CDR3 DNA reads TGTGCCACCAAGGGACAGGGGGCGACTCGGAATGGCTACACCTTC.

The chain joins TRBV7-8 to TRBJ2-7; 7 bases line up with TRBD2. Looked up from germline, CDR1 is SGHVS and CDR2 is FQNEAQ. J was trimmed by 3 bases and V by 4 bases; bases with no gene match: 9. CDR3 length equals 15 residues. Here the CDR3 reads CASSSVAGRSYEQYF. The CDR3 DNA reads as TGTGCCAGCAGCTCGGTAGCCGGGAGGAGCTACGAGCAGTACTTC.

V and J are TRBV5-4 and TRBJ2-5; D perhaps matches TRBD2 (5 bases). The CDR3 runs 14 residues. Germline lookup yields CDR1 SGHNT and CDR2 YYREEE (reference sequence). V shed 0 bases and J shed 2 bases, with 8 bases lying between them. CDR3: CASSLEPGQETQYF. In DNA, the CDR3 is TGTGCCAGCAGCTTGGAACCGGGACAAGAGACCCAGTACTTC.

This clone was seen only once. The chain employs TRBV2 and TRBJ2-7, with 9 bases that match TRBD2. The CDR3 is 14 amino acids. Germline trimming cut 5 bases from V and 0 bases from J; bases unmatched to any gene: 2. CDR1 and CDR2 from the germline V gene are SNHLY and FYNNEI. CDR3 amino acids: CASSSGRRSYEQYF. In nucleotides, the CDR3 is TGTGCCAGCAGTAGCGGGAGGCGCTCCTACGAGCAGTACTTC.

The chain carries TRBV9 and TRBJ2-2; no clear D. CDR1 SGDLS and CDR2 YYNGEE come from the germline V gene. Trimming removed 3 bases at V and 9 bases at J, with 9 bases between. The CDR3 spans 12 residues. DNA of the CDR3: TGTGCCAGCAGCGAACCTCGACGGGAGCTGTTTTTT. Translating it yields CASSEPRRELFF. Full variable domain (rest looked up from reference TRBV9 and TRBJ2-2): DSGVTQTPKHLITATGQRVTLRCSPRSGDLSVYWYQQSLDQGLQFLIQYYNGEERAKGNILERFSAQQFPDLHSELNLSSLELGDSALYFCASSEPRRELFFGEGSRLTVL.

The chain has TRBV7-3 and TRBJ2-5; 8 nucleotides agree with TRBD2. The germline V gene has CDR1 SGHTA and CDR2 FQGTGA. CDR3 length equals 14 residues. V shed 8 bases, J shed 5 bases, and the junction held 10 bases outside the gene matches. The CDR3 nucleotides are TGTGCCAGCTCCCCGGGACTAGTTTGGGAGACCCAGTACTTC. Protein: CASSPGLVWETQYF.

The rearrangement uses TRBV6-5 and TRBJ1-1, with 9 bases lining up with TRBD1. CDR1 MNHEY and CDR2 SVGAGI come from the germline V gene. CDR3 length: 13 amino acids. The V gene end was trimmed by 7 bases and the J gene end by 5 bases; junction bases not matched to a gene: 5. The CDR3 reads CASTAQGATEAFF. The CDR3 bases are TGTGCCAGCACCGCACAGGGGGCGACTGAAGCTTTCTTT.

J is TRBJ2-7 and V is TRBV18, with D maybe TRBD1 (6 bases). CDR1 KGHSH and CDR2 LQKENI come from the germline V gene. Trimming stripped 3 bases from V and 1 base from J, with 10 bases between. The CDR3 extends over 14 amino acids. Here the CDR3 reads CASSPIGGSYEQYF. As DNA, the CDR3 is TGTGCCAGCTCACCTATAGGGGGTTCCTACGAGCAGTACTTC.

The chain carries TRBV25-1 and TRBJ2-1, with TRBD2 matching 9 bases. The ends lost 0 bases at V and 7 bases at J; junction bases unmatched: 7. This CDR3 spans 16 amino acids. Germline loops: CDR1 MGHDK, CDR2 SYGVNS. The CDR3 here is CASSEYKAGGNNEQFF. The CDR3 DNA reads TGTGCCAGCAGTGAATATAAAGCGGGAGGAAATAATGAGCAGTTCTTC.

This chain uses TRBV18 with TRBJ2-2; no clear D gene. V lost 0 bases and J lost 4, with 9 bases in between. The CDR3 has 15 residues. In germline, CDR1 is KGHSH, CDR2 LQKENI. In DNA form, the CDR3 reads TGTGCCAGCTCACCACCCGACAAGGGCACCGGGGAGCTGTTTTTT. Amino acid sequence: CASSPPDKGTGELFF.

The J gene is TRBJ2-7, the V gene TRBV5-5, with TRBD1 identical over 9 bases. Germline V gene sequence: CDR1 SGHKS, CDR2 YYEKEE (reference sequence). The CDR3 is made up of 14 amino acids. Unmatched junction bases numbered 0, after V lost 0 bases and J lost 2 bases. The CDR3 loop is CASSLGQGAYEQYF. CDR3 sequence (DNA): TGTGCCAGCAGCTTGGGACAGGGGGCCTACGAGCAGTACTTC.

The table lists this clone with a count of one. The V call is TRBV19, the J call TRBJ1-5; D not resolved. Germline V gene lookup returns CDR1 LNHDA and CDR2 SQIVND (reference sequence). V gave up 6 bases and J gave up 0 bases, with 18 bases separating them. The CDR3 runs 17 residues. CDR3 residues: CASRSTGGLYSNQPQHF. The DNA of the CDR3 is TGTGCCAGTAGATCCACGGGAGGCTTGTATAGCAATCAGCCCCAGCATTTT. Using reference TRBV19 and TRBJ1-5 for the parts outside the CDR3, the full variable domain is DGGITQSPKYLFRKEGQNVTLSCEQNLNHDAMYWYRQDPGQGLRLIYYSQIVNDFQKGDIAEGYSVSREKKESFPLTVTSAQKNPTAFYLCASRSTGGLYSNQPQHFGDGTRLSIL.

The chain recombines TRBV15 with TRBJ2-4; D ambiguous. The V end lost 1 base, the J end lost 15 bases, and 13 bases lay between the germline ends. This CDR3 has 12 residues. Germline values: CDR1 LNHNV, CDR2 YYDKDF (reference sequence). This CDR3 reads CATSRGPDERYF. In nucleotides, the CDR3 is TGTGCCACCAGCAGAGGCCCTGATGAAAGGTACTTC. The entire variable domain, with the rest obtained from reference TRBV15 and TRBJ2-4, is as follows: DAMVIQNPRYQVTQFGKPVTLSCSQTLNHNVMYWYQQKSSQAPKLLFHYYDKDFNNEADTPDNFQSRRPNTSFCFLDIRSPGLGDTAMYLCATSRGPDERYFGAGTRLSVL.

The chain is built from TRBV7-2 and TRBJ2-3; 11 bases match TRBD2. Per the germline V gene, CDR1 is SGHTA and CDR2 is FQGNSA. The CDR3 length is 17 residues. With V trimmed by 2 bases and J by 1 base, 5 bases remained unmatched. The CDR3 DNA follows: TGTGCCAGCAGCTTAACGACTAGCGGGGTTCGCACAGATACGCAGTATTTT. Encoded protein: CASSLTTSGVRTDTQYF.

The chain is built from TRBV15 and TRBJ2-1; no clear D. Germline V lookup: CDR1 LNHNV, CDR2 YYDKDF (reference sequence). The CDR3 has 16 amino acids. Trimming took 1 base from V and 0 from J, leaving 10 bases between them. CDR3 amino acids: CATSRARSPSYNEQFF. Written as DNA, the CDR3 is TGTGCCACCAGCAGAGCCCGTTCTCCCTCCTACAATGAGCAGTTCTTC.

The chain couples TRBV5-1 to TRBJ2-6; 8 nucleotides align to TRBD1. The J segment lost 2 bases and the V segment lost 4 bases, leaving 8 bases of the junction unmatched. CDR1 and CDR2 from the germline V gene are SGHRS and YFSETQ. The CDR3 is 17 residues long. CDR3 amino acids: CASSDGTGGTGANVLTF. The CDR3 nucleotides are TGCGCCAGCAGCGATGGGACAGGCGGCACTGGGGCCAACGTCCTGACTTTC.

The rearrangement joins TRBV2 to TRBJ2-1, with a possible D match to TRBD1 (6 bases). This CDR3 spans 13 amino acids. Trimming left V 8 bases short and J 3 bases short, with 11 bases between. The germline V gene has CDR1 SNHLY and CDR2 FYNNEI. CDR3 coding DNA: TGTGCCAGCGACAAGGGGGTCTACAATGAGCAGTTCTTC. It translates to CASDKGVYNEQFF. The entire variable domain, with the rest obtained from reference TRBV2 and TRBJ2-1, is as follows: EPEVTQTPSHQVTQMGQEVILRCVPISNHLYFYWYRQILGQKVEFLVSFYNNEISEKSEIFDDQFSVERPDGSNFTLKIRSTKLEDSAMYFCASDKGVYNEQFFGPGTRLTVL.